Each of the 2 T cell receptor beta chains below was sequenced from the same sample in a study of T cells after yellow fever vaccination. One entry per CDR3 protein, called by TCRdb with MiXCR from the 5' RACE reads. The sample comprises hundreds of thousands of distinct CDR3 sequences, roughly 6.2% of which are singletons, and approximately 16% rests with the top ten. The sample consisted of PBMCs, taken 5 days after the yellow fever booster vaccination. The source is a man aged 25 to 40 who received the YFV17D yellow fever vaccine.

The sample holds a few counts of this clonotype. The chain couples TRBV4-3 to TRBJ2-2; 11 positions match TRBD2. CDR1 is LGHNA and CDR2 is YSLEER in the germline V gene. The CDR3 consists of 18 residues. V lost 0 bases to trimming and J lost 5 bases; unmatched junction nucleotides: 8. CDR3 loop: CASSQDLGTSGPTGELFF. CDR3 sequence (DNA): TGCGCCAGCAGCCAAGACCTCGGGACTAGCGGACCTACCGGGGAGCTGTTTTTT.

This clonotype was seen ten or more times. This sequence joins TRBV7-2 and TRBJ1-5; the match to TRBD1 covers 7 bases. J lost 2 bases, V lost 5 bases, and 6 bases had no gene match. This CDR3 region has 15 residues. The germline CDR1 and CDR2 sequences are SGHTA and FQGNSA. This CDR3 reads CASSRQGNGNQPQHF. CDR3 nucleotide sequence: TGTGCCAGCAGCCGACAGGGTAATGGCAATCAGCCCCAGCATTTT.